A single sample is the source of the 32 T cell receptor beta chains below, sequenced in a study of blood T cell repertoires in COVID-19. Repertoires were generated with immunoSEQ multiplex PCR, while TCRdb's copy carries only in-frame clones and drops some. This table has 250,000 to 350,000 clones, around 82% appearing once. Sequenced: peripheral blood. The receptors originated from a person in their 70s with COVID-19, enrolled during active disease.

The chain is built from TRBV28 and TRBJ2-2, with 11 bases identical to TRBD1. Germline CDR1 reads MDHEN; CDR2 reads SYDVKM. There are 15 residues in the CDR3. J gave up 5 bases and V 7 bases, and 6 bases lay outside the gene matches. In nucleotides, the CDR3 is TGTGCCAGCATCGGGGGGGACAGGGGGACCGGGGAGCTGTTTTTT. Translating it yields CASIGGDRGTGELFF.

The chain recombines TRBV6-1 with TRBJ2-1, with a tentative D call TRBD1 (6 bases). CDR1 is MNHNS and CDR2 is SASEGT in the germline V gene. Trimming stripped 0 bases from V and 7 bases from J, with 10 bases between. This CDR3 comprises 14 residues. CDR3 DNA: TGTGCCAGCAGTGAAGCTTTCAGGGGTAATGAGCAGTTCTTC. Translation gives CASSEAFRGNEQFF.

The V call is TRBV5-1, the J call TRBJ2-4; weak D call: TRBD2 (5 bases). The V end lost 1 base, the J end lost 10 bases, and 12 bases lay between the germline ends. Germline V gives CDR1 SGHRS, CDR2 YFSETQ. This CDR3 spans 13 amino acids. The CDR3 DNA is TGCGCCAGCAGCTTGCCTACTAGTGGGATTCAGTACTTC. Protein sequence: CASSLPTSGIQYF.

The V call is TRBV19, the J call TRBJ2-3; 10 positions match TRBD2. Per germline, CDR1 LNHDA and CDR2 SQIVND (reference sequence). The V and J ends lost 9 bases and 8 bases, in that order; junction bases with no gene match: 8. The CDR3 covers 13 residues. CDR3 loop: CASHEAGGVTQYF. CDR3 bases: TGTGCCAGCCACGAAGCGGGGGGGGTTACGCAGTATTTT.

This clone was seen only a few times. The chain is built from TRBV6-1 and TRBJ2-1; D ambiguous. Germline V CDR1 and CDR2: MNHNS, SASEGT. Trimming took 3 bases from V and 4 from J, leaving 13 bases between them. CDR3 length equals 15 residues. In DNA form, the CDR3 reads TGTGCCAGCAGTGACCAGGCCAACCCTTACAATGAGCAGTTCTTC. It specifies CASSDQANPYNEQFF.

The CDR3 sequence is CASSLGRGRTHEQFF. The DNA for the CDR3 is TGTGCCAGCAGCTTAGGGCGGGGAAGGACGCATGAGCAGTTCTTC. The chain recombines TRBV7-2 with TRBJ2-1, with a possible D match to TRBD2 (6 bases). The CDR3 extends over 15 amino acids. Germline CDR1 reads SGHTA; CDR2 reads FQGNSA. V lost 1 base to trimming and J lost 8 bases, with 15 bases between them.

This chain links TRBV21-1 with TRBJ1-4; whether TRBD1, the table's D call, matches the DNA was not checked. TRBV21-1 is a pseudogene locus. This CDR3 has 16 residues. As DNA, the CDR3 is TGTGCCAGCAGCCTCGACAGGGAAGAAACTAATGAAAAACTGTTTTTT. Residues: CASSLDREETNEKLFF.

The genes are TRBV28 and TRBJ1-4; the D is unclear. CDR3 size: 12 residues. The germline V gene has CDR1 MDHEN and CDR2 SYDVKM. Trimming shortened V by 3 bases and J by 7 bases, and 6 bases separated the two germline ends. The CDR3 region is CASSLGSEKLFF. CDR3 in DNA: TGTGCCAGCAGTTTGGGGAGTGAAAAACTGTTTTTT. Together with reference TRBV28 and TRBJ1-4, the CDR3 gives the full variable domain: DVKVTQSSRYLVKRTGEKVFLECVQDMDHENMFWYRQDPGLGLRLIYFSYDVKMKEKGDIPEGYSVSREKKERFSLILESASTNQTSMYLCASSLGSEKLFFGSGTQLSVL.

The chain's CDR3 is CASSQGPSGNQPQHF. DNA of the CDR3: TGTGCCAGCAGCCAGGGCCCCTCGGGCAATCAGCCCCAGCATTTT. This rearrangement joins TRBV27 to TRBJ1-5; the D gene is possibly TRBD1 (5 bases). The CDR3 covers 15 residues. Germline V gene data show CDR1 as MNHEY and CDR2 as SMNVEV (reference sequence). V shed 6 bases and J shed 2 bases, with 14 bases lying between them.

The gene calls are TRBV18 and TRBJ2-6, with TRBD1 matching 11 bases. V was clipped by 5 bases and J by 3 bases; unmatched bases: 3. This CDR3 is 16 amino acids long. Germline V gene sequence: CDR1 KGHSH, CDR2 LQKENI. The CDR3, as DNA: TGTGCCAGCTCAAGGACAGGGGGCCGTGGGGCCAACGTCCTGACTTTC. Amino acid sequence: CASSRTGGRGANVLTF.

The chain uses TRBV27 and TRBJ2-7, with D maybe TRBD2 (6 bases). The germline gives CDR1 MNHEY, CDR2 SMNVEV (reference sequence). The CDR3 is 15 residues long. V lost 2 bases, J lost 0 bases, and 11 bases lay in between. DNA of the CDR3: TGTGCCAGCAGTTTAAGCGGGTTCCCCTCCTACGAGCAGTACTTC. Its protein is CASSLSGFPSYEQYF.

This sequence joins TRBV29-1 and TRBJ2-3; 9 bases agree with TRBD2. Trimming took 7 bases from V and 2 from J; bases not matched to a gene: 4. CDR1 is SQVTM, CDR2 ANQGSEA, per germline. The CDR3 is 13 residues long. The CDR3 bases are TGCAGCGAAATAGCGGGGGACACAGATACGCAGTATTTT. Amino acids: CSEIAGDTDTQYF.

The CDR3 reads CASSSGTSGKYNEQFF. The CDR3 DNA sequence: TGTGCCAGCAGCTCTGGGACTAGCGGGAAGTACAATGAGCAGTTCTTC. The V and J genes are TRBV9 and TRBJ2-1; 13 positions match TRBD2. With V trimmed by 4 bases and J by 4 bases, 5 bases remained unmatched. The CDR3 length is 16 residues. The germline CDR1 and CDR2 sequences are SGDLS and YYNGEE.

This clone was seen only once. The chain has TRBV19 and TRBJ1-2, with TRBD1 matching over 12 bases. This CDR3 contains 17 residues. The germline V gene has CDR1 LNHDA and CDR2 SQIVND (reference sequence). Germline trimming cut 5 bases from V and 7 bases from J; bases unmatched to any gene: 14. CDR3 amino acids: CASSAQTGTGGSSGYTF. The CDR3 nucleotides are TGTGCCAGTAGTGCGCAAACCGGGACAGGGGGCTCCTCTGGCTACACCTTC.

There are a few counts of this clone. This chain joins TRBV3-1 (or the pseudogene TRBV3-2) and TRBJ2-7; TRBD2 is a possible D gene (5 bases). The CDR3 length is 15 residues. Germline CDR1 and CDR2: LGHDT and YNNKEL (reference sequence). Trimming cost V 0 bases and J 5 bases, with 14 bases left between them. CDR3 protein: CASSQDSGFKDEQYF. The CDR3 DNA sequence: TGTGCCAGCAGCCAAGATTCGGGGTTCAAAGACGAGCAGTACTTC.

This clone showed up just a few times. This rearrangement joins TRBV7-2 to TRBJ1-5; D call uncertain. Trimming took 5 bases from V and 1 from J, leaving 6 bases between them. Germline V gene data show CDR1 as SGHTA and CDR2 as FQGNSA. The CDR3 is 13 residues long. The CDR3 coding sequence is TGTGCCAGCAGCCAGGCAAGCAATCAGCCCCAGCATTTT. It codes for CASSQASNQPQHF.

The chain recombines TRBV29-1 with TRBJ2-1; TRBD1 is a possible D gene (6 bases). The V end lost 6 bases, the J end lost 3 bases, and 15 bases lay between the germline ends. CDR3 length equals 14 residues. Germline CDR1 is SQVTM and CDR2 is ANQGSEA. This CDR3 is CSVSGAPLYNEQFF. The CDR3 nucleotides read TGCAGCGTCTCAGGGGCACCCCTCTACAATGAGCAGTTCTTC.

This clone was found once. The CDR3 here is CASSLMADTEAFF. The CDR3 DNA reads as TGTGCCAGCAGTTTAATGGCAGACACTGAAGCTTTCTTT. V and J are TRBV28 and TRBJ1-1; D is unclear. In germline, CDR1 is MDHEN, CDR2 SYDVKM. This CDR3 spans 13 amino acids. V dropped 2 bases and J dropped 3 bases, with 7 bases sitting between them.

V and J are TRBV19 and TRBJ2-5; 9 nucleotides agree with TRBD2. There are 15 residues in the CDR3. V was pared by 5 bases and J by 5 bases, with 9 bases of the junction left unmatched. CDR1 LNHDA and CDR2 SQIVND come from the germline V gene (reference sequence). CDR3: CASSLGATSGETQYF. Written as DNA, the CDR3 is TGTGCCAGTAGTTTGGGGGCAACTAGCGGGGAGACCCAGTACTTC.

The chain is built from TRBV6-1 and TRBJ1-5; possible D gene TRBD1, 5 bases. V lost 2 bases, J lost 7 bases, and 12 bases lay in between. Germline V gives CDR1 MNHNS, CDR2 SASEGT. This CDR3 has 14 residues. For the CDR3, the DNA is TGTGCCAGCAGTGAAAACGGGGGAGGGCAGCCCCAGCATTTT. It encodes CASSENGGGQPQHF.

CDR3 in amino acids: CASSQDSTYEQYF. The CDR3 DNA sequence: TGTGCCAGCAGCCAAGATAGCACCTACGAGCAGTACTTC. The chain combines TRBV3-1 (or the pseudogene TRBV3-2) with TRBJ2-7; no definite D call. Germline V lookup: CDR1 LGHDT, CDR2 YNNKEL (reference sequence). V was cut by 0 bases and J by 2 bases, with 5 bases left in between. CDR3 length equals 13 residues.

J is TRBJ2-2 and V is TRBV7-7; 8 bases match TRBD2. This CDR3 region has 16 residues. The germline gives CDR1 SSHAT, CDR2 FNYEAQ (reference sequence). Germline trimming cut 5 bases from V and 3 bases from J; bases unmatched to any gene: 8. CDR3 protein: CASSQAGLGDTGELFF. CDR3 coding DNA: TGTGCCAGCAGCCAAGCGGGACTAGGGGACACCGGGGAGCTGTTTTTT.

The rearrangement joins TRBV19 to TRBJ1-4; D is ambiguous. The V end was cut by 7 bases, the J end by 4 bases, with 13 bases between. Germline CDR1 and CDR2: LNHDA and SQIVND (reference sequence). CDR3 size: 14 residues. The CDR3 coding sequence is TGTGCCAGTAAACGTGGGCAGATTAATGAAAAACTGTTTTTT. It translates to CASKRGQINEKLFF.

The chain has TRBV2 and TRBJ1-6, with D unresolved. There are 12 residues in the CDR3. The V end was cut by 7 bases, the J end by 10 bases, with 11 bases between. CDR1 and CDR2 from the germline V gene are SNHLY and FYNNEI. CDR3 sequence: CASKLRVSPLHF. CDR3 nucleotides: TGTGCCAGCAAATTGAGGGTCTCACCCCTCCACTTT.

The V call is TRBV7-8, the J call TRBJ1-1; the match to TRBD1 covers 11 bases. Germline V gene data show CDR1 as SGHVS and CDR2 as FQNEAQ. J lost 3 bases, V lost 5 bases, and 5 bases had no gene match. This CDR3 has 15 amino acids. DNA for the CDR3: TGTGCCAGCAGCGTCGGGACAGGGGGATACACTGAAGCTTTCTTT. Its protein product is CASSVGTGGYTEAFF.

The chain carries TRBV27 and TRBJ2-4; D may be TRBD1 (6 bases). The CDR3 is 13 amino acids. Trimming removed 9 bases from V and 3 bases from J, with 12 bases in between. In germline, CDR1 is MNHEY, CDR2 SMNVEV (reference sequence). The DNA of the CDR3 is TGTGCCAGTAGACAGGACGTCAAAAACATTCAGTACTTC. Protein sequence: CASRQDVKNIQYF.

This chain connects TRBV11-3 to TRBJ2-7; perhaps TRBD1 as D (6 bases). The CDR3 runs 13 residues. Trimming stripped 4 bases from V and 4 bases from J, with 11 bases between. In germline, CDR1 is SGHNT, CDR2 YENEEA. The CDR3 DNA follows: TGTGCCAGCAGCTCGGACAGTGGTTACGAGCAGTACTTC. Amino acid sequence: CASSSDSGYEQYF.

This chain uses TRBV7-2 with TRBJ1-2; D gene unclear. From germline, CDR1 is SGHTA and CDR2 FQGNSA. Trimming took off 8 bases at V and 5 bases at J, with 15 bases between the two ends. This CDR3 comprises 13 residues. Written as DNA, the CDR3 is TGTGCCAGCCGAGCGTTCGTTGGATATGGCTACACCTTC. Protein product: CASRAFVGYGYTF.

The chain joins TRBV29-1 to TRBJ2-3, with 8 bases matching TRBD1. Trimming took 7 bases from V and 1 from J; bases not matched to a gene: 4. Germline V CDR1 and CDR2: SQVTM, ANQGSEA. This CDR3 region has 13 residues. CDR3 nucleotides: TGCAGCGCGCCGGGACAGGGCACAGATACGCAGTATTTT. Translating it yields CSAPGQGTDTQYF.

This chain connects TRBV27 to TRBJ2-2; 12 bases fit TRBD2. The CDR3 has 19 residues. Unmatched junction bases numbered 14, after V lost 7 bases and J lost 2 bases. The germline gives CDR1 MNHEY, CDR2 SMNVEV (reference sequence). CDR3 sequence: CASTPWGTSGGQNTGELFF. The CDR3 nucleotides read TGTGCCAGCACCCCCTGGGGAACTAGCGGGGGGCAAAACACCGGGGAGCTGTTTTTT.

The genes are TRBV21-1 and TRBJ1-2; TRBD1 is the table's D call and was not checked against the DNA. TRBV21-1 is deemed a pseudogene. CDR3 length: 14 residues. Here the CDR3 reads CASRSETGIRGYTF. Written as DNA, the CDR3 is TGTGCCAGCAGGTCAGAGACAGGGATTCGTGGCTACACCTTC.

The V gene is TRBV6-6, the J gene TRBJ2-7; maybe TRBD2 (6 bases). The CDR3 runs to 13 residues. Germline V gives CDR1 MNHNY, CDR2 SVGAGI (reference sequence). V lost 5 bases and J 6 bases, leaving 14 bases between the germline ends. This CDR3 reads CASSRGGTGEQYF. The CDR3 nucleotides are TGTGCCAGCAGTCGAGGCGGGACGGGCGAGCAGTACTTC.